This T cell receptor (beta chain) was found in a study of T cell responses to AZD1222 COVID-19 vaccine. The study's findings and limits: Repertoires were obtained only post-peak T cell response. The reported proportion of spike-specific TCRs targeting unmutated variant regions was nearly half.

Of note for this clone: Its specificity is unknown.

The protocol was immunoSEQ multiplex PCR, while the TCRdb copy is restricted to in-frame clones and leaves out a portion. The sample holds over 120,000 clones, 93% seen once. CDR3 size: 14 residues. Germline CDR1 and CDR2: SGHRS and YFSETQ. V was shortened by 0 bases and J by 5 bases, with 11 bases between the two germline ends. The gene calls are TRBV5-1 and TRBJ2-5; a possible D gene is TRBD2 (5 bases). The sequence was obtained from an adult in good health. This material consisted of peripheral blood, taken on day 0 of AZD1222 vaccination. The CDR3 bases are TGCGCCAGCAGCTTGGGCTGGCGCGGGGAGACCCAGTACTTC. Its protein product is CASSLGWRGETQYF. Full variable domain (rest looked up from reference TRBV5-1 and TRBJ2-5): KAGVTQTPRYLIKTRGQQVTLSCSPISGHRSVSWYQQTPGQGLQFLFEYFSETQRNKGNFPGRFSGRQFSNSRSEMNVSTLELGDSALYLCASSLGWRGETQYFGPGTRLLVL.